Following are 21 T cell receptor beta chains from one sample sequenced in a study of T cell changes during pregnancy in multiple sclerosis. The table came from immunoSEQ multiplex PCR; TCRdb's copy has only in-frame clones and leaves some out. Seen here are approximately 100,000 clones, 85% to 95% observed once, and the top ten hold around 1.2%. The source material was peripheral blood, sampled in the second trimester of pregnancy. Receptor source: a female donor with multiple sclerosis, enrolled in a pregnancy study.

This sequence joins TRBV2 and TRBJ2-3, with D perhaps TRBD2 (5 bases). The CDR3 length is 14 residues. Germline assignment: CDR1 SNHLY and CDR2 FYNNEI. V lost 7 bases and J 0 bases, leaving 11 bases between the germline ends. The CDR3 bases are TGTGCCAGCACCGCGAGGGCTAGCACAGATACGCAGTATTTT. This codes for CASTARASTDTQYF.

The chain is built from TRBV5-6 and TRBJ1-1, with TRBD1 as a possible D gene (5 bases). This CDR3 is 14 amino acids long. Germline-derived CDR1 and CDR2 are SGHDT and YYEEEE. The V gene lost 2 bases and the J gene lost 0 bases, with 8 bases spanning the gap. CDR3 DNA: TGTGCCAGCAGCTTCTGGGGCCTGAACACTGAAGCTTTCTTT. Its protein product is CASSFWGLNTEAFF.

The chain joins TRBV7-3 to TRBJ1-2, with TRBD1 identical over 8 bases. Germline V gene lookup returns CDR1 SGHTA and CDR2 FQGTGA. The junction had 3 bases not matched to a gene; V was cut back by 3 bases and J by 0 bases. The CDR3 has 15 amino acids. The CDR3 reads CASSLTGDTNYGYTF. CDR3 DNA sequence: TGTGCCAGCAGCTTGACAGGGGATACTAACTATGGCTACACCTTC.

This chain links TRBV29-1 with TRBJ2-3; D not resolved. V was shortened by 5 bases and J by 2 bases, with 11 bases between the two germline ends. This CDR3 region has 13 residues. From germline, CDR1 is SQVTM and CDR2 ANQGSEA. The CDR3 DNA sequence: TGCAGCGTTCAAGGAGTCTACACAGATACGCAGTATTTT. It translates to CSVQGVYTDTQYF.

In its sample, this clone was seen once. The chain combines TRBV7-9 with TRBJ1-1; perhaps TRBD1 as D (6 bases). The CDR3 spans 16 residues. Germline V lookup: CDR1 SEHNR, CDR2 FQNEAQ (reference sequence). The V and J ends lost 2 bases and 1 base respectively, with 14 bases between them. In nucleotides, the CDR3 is TGTGCCAGCAGCTTATATTTCGGCAGGGGGAACACTGAAGCTTTCTTT. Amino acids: CASSLYFGRGNTEAFF.

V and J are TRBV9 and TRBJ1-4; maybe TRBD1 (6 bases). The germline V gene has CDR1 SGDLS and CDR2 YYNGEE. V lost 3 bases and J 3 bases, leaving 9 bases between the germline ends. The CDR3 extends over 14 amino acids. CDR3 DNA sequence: TGTGCCAGCAGCGCGGACAGATCTAATGAAAAACTGTTTTTT. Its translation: CASSADRSNEKLFF.

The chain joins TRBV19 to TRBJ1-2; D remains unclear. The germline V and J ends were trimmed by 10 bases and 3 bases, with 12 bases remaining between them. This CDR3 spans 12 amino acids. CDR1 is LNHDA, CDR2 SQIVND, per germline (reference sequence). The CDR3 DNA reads TGTGCCACCTCCCTGCGGGACTATGGCTACACCTTC. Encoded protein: CATSLRDYGYTF.

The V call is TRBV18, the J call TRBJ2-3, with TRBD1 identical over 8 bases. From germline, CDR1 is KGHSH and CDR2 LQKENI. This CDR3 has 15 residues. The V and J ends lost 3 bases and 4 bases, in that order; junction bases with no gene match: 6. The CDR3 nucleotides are TGTGCCAGCTCACCTCCACAGGGGGTAGCAGATACGCAGTATTTT. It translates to CASSPPQGVADTQYF.

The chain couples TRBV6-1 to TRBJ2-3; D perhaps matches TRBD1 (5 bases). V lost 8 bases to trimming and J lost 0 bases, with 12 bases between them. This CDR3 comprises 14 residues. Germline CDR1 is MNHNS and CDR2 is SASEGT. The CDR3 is CASGQGQSTDTQYF. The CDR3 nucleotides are TGTGCCAGCGGCCAGGGTCAAAGCACAGATACGCAGTATTTT.

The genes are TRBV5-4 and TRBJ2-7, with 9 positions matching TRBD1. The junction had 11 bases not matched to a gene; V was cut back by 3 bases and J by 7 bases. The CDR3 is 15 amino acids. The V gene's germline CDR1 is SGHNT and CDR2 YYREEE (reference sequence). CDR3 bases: TGTGCCAGCAGCTCCCCCGGGACAGGGCCTACAGAGCAGTACTTC. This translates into CASSSPGTGPTEQYF.

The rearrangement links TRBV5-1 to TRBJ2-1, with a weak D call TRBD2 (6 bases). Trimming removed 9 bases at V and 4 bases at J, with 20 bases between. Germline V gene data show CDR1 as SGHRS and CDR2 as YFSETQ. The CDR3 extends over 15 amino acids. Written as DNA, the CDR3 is TGCGCCACCAGAACCGGAGGGCCCCAGTACAATGAGCAGTTCTTC. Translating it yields CATRTGGPQYNEQFF.

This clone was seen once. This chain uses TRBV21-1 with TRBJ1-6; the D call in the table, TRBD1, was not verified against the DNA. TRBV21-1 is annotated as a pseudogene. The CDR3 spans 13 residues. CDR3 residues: CASSKGRDSPLHF. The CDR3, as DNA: TGTGCCAGCAGCAAGGGCAGGGATTCACCCCTCCACTTT.

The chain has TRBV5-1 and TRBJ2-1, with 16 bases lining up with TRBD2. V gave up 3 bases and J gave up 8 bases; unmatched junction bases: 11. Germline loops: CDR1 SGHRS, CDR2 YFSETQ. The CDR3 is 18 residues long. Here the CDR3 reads CASSSGLAGGYGFDEQFF. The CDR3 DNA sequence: TGCGCCAGCAGCTCGGGACTAGCGGGAGGGTACGGTTTCGATGAGCAGTTCTTC.

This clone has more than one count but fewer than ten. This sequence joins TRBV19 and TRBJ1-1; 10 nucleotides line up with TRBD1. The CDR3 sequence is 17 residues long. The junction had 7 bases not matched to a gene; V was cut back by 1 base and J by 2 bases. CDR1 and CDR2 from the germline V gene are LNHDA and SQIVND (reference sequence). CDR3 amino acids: CASSIGSGTGVNTEAFF. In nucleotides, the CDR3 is TGTGCCAGTAGTATAGGGTCCGGGACAGGGGTTAACACTGAAGCTTTCTTT.

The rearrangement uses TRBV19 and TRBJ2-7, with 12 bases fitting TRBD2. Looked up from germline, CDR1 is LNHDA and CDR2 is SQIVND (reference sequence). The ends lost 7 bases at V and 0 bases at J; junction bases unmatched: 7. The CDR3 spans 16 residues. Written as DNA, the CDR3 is TGTGCCAGTACCCGGACTAGCGGGGCTAGCTCCTACGAGCAGTACTTC. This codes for CASTRTSGASSYEQYF.

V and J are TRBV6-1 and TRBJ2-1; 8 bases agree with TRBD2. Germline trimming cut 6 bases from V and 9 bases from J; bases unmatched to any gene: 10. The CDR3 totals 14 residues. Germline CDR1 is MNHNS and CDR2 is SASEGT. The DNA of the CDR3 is TGTGCCAGCAGAATAGCGGGGCCACAGGGTGAGCAGTTCTTC. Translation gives CASRIAGPQGEQFF.

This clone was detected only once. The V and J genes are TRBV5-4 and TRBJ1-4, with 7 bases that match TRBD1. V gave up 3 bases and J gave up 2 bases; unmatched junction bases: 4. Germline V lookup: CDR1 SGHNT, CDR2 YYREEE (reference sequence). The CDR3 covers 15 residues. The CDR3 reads CASSSGGQTNEKLFF. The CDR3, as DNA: TGTGCCAGCAGCTCAGGGGGACAGACTAATGAAAAACTGTTTTTT.

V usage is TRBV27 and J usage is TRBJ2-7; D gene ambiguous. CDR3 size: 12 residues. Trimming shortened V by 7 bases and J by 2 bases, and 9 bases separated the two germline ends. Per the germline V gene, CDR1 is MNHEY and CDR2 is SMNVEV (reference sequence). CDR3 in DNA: TGTGCCAGCATGGGCAGGCCCTACGAGCAGTACTTC. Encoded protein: CASMGRPYEQYF.

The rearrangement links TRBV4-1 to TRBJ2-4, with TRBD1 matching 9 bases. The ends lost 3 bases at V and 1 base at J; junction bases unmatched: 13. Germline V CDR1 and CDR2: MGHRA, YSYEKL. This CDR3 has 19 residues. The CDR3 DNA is TGCGCCAGCAGCCACCCCGACAGGGGGATCAGTTTTGCCAAAAACATTCAGTACTTC. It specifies CASSHPDRGISFAKNIQYF.

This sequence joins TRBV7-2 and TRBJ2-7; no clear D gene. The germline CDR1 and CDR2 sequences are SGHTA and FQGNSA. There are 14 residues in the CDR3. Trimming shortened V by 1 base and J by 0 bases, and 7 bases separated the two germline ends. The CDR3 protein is CASSLGVASYEQYF. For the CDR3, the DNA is TGTGCCAGCAGCTTAGGTGTGGCCTCCTACGAGCAGTACTTC.

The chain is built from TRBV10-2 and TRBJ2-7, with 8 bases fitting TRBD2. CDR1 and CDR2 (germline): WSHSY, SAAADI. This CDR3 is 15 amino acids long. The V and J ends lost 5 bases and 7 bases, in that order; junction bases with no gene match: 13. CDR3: CASSPSAGAAGEQYF. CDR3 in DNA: TGCGCCAGCAGTCCCTCAGCGGGAGCCGCGGGGGAGCAGTACTTC.